Presented here are 3 T cell receptor beta chains from one specimen sequenced in a study of blood T cell repertoires in COVID-19. Sequenced by immunoSEQ multiplex PCR; TCRdb stores in-frame clones only, minus some. This sample has approximately 500,000 clones, with 70% to 90% found just once. The sample comprised peripheral blood. All receptors come from a woman aged 45-65 years with COVID-19, enrolled during active disease.

The rearrangement uses TRBV2 and TRBJ2-2, with D possibly TRBD1 on 6 matching bases. Deletions cut 2 bases from V and 2 bases from J, with 12 bases between. CDR3 size: 16 residues. The germline CDR1 and CDR2 sequences are SNHLY and FYNNEI. The CDR3: CASSESPGVNTGELFF. Here the CDR3 DNA reads TGTGCCAGCAGTGAATCCCCAGGGGTTAACACCGGGGAGCTGTTTTTT.

This clone showed up just a few times. The V and J genes are TRBV5-4 and TRBJ1-1; D is unresolved. There are 14 residues in the CDR3. V was cut by 4 bases and J by 11 bases, with 21 bases left in between. Germline-derived CDR1 and CDR2 are SGHNT and YYREEE (reference sequence). The CDR3 spells CASSPREGPGEAFF. The CDR3 DNA reads as TGTGCCAGCAGCCCCCGGGAGGGTCCCGGGGAGGCTTTCTTT. Based on the CDR3 plus reference TRBV5-4 and TRBJ1-1, the full variable domain is ETGVTQSPTHLIKTRGQQVTLRCSSQSGHNTVSWYQQALGQGPQFIFQYYREEENGRGNFPPRFSGLQFPNYSSELNVNALELDDSALYLCASSPREGPGEAFFGQGTRLTVV.

This chain connects TRBV19 to TRBJ2-5; 8 bases map to TRBD1. From germline, CDR1 is LNHDA and CDR2 SQIVND (reference sequence). The CDR3 is 14 amino acids. V shed 5 bases and J 6 bases; nucleotides not matched to a gene: 8. CDR3 amino acids: CASSPGGDMKTQYF. The CDR3 bases are TGTGCCAGTAGTCCAGGGGGCGATATGAAGACCCAGTACTTC.